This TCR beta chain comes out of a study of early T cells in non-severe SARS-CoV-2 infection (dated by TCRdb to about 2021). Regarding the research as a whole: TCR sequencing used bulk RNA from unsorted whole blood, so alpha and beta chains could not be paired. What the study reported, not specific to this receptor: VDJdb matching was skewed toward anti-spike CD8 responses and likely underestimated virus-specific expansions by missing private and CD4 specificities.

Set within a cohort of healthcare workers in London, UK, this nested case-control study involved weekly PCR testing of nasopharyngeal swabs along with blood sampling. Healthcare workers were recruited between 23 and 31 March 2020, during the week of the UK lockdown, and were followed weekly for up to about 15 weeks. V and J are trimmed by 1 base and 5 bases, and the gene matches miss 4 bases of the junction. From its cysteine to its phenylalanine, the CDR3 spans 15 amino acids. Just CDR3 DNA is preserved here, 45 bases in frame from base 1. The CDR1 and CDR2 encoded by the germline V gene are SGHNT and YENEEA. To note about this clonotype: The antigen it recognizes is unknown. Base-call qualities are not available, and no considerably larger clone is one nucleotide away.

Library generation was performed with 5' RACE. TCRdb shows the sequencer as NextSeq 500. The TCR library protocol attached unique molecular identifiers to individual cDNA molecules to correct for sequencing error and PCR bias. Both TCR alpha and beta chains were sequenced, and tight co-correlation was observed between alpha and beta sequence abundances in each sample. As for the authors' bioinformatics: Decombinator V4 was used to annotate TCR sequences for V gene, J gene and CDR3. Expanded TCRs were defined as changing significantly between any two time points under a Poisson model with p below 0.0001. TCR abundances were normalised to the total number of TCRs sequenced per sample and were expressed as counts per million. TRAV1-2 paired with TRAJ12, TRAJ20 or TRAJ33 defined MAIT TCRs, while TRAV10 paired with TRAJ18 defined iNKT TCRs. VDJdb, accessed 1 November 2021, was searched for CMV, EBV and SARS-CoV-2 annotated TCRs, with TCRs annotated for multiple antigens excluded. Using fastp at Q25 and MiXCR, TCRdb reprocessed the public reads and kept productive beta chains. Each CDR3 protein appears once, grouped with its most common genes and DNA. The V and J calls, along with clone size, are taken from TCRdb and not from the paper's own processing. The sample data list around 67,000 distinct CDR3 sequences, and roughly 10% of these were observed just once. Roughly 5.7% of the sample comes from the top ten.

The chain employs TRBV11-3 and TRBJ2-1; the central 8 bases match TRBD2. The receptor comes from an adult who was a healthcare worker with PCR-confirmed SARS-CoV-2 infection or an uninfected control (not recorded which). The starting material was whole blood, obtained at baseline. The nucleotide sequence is TGTGCCAGCAGCTTAGCGGGGGGGCCAAACAATGAGCAGTTCTTC. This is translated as CASSLAGGPNNEQFF.